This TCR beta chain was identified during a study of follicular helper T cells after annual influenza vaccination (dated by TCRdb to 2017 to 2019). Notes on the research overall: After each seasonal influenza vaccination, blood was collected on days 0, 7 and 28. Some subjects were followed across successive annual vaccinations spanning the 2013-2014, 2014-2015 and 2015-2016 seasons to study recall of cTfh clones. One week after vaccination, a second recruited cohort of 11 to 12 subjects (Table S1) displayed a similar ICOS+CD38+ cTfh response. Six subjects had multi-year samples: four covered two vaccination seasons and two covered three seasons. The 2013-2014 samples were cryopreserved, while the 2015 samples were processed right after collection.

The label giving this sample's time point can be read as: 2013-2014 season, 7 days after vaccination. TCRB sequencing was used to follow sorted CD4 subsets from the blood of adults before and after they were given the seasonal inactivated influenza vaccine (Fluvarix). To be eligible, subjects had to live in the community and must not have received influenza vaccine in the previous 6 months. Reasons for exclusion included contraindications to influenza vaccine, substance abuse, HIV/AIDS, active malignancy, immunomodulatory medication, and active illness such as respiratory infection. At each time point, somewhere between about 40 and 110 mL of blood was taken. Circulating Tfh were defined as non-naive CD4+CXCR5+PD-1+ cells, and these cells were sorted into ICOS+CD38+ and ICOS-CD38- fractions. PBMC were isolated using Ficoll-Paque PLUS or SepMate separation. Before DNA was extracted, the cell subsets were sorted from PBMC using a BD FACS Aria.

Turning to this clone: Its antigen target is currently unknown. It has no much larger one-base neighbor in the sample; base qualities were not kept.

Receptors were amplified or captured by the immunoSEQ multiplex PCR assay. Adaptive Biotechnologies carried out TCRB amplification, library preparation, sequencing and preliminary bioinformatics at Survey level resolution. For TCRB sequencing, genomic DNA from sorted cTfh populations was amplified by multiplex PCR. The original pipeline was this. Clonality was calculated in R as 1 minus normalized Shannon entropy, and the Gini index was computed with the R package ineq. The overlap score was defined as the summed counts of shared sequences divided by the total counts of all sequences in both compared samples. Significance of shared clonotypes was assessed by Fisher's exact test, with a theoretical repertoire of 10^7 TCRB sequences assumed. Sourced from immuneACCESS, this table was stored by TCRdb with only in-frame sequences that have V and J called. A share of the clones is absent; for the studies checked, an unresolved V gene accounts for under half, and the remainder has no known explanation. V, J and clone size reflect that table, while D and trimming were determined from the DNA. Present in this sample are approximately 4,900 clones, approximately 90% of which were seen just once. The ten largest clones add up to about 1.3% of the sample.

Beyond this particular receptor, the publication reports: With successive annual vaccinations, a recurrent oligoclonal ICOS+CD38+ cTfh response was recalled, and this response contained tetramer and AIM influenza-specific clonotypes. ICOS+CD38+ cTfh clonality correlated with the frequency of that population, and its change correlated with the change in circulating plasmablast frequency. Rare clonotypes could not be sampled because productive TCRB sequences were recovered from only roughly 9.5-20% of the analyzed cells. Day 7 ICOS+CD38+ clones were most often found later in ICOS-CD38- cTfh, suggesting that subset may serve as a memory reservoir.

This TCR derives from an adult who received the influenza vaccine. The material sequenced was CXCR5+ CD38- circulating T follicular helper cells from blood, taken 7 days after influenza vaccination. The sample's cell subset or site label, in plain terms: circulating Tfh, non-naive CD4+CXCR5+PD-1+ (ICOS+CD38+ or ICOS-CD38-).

CDR3 loop: CASSPRPGTSLIYEQFF. The nucleotides are TGCGCCAGCAGCCCGCGACCCGGGACTAGCTTAATCTATGAGCAGTTCTTC. Here the chain combines TRBV5-1 and TRBJ2-1, with 9 bases matching TRBD2. Sequences SGHRS (CDR1) and YFSETQ (CDR2) are obtained from the germline V gene. From its cysteine to its phenylalanine, the CDR3 spans 17 amino acids. Just CDR3 DNA is preserved here, 51 bases in frame from base 1. Trimmed from V: 4 bases; trimmed from J: 8 bases; junction bases lacking a gene match: 16.